Listed below are T cell receptor beta chains from one sample, sequenced in a study of neurological immune-mediated disorders. MiXCR, applied by TCRdb to the 5' RACE reads, yields one record per CDR3 protein. Here the sample spans roughly 30,000 distinct CDR3 sequences, more than 6.5% being singletons. The sequenced sample consisted of PBMCs. These receptors originate from a woman aged 50 to 60 in good health. The CDR3 runs from the conserved cysteine through the conserved F or W. The order of the fields is J gene, V gene, clone size, CDR3 protein. Size values are once, few and many counts, or a class for expanded clones, and some rows have none.

J gene: TRBJ1-1
V gene: TRBV12-3/TRBV12-4
clone size: many
CDR3 protein: CASSPGTGIMNTEAFF

J gene: TRBJ2-3
V gene: TRBV7-9
clone size: many
CDR3 protein: CASSLSASGGTDTQYF

J gene: TRBJ1-2
V gene: TRBV20-1
clone size: many
CDR3 protein: CSARATGQAVNYGYTF

J gene: TRBJ2-3
V gene: TRBV12-3/TRBV12-4
clone size: many
CDR3 protein: CASSPTLSSTDTQYF

J gene: TRBJ2-5
V gene: TRBV7-2
clone size: many
CDR3 protein: CASSLPIEETQYF

J gene: TRBJ2-2
V gene: TRBV7-8
clone size: many
CDR3 protein: CASSSRFAQGAQVGELFF

J gene: TRBJ2-1
V gene: TRBV5-1
clone size: many
CDR3 protein: CASSLVGTGIQFF

J gene: TRBJ2-5
V gene: TRBV7-8
clone size: many
CDR3 protein: CASSLEAEPSGETQYF

J gene: TRBJ1-6
V gene: TRBV5-1
clone size: -
CDR3 protein: CASSLRRPNSPLHF

J gene: TRBJ2-7
V gene: TRBV27
clone size: many
CDR3 protein: CASRARQGAYEQYF

J gene: TRBJ2-1
V gene: TRBV7-8
clone size: many
CDR3 protein: CASSGLASSIHEQFF

J gene: TRBJ1-2
V gene: TRBV16
clone size: many
CDR3 protein: CASSQSAGNYGYTF

J gene: TRBJ2-7
V gene: TRBV23-1
clone size: -
CDR3 protein: CATSEIYEQYF

J gene: TRBJ1-4
V gene: TRBV7-9
clone size: many
CDR3 protein: CASSPGGQGASTNEKLFF

J gene: TRBJ2-2
V gene: TRBV15
clone size: medium-sized
CDR3 protein: CATSSVGQLKGYTGELFF

J gene: TRBJ1-6
V gene: TRBV5-1
clone size: many
CDR3 protein: CASSLESTPGFYNSPLHF

J gene: TRBJ2-3
V gene: TRBV4-3
clone size: many
CDR3 protein: CASSRGTDTQYF

J gene: TRBJ1-5
V gene: TRBV7-8
clone size: many
CDR3 protein: CASSYQRTGLYQPQHF

J gene: TRBJ1-2
V gene: TRBV5-6
clone size: many
CDR3 protein: CASSLANRGLSNPYGYTF

J gene: TRBJ2-3
V gene: TRBV5-1
clone size: many
CDR3 protein: CASSRDHTDTQYF

J gene: TRBJ2-2
V gene: TRBV28
clone size: many
CDR3 protein: CASSRTGVITGELFF

J gene: TRBJ1-4
V gene: TRBV25-1
clone size: many
CDR3 protein: CASSGDTGIAEKLFF

J gene: TRBJ1-1
V gene: TRBV20-1
clone size: many
CDR3 protein: CSARGLTGGEFTEAFF

J gene: TRBJ2-3
V gene: TRBV5-6
clone size: many
CDR3 protein: CASTRRGGIGDTQYF

J gene: TRBJ1-1
V gene: TRBV5-1
clone size: many
CDR3 protein: CASSARVGTEAFF

J gene: TRBJ2-7
V gene: TRBV3-1
clone size: many
CDR3 protein: CASSSRGPRALLSSYEQYF

J gene: TRBJ1-5
V gene: TRBV20-1
clone size: many
CDR3 protein: CSATSGTGSNQPQHF

J gene: TRBJ2-7
V gene: TRBV5-1
clone size: medium-sized
CDR3 protein: CATRSDSLLGEQYF

J gene: TRBJ2-2
V gene: TRBV9
clone size: -
CDR3 protein: CASSSSWTGTGELFF

J gene: TRBJ2-1
V gene: TRBV20-1
clone size: many
CDR3 protein: CSARPTSYNEQFF

J gene: TRBJ1-6
V gene: TRBV7-2
clone size: -
CDR3 protein: CASSLRDRNSPLHF

J gene: TRBJ1-1
V gene: TRBV20-1
clone size: many
CDR3 protein: CSATGTGFGTEAFF

J gene: TRBJ1-6
V gene: TRBV5-1
clone size: many
CDR3 protein: CASSLNSEYNSPLHF

J gene: TRBJ2-1
V gene: TRBV6-1
clone size: -
CDR3 protein: CASSEGFNEQFF

J gene: TRBJ2-3
V gene: TRBV7-3
clone size: few
CDR3 protein: CASSEPTGRTDTQYF

J gene: TRBJ2-3
V gene: TRBV7-3
clone size: -
CDR3 protein: CASSQTGATDTQYF